This T cell receptor (beta chain) was retrieved from a study of CD8 T cells in Susac syndrome. Study-level findings and limits: That the number of individuals in its TCR sequencing and HLA analysis was relatively small was acknowledged by the study.

CD8+ and CD4+ blood T cells underwent TCR beta sequencing. Controls were age- and sex-matched healthy donors. In regard to this clonotype: Its specificity is unknown.

The CDR3 length is 14 residues. V was trimmed by 0 bases and J by 4 bases, leaving 10 bases between them. Germline V lookup: CDR1 SGDLS, CDR2 YYNGEE. With random hexamers, reverse transcription was performed on roughly 0.5 to 1 ug of RNA. The immunoSEQ assay covered 54 Vbeta and 13 Jbeta segments for CDR3. TCRdb redid the calling of the immunoSEQ multiplex PCR reads with MiXCR, one entry per CDR3 protein. The sample includes around 160,000 distinct CDR3 sequences, around 94% of them seen just once. The chain has TRBV9 and TRBJ2-5; D gene ambiguous. The source is a human donor in good health. The sequenced sample consisted of CD4+ T cells from PBMCs. CDR3: CASSVATVSETQYF. As DNA, the CDR3 is TGTGCCAGCAGCGTAGCTACAGTATCAGAGACCCAGTACTTC.